This T cell receptor beta chain was identified during a study of T-cell reconstitution after alpha-beta-depleted transplantation in children. Findings and limits, study-wide: Recipient T cells and thymic progenitors that survived were the source of the high TCRbeta diversity seen at day 60 in some patients. Diversity and T-cell counts at one year after transplant derived mostly from new T cells. The origin of alpha-beta T cells about two months after transplant was reportedly several hundred expanded graft clones.

The CDR3 extends over 17 amino acids. V shed 0 bases and J shed 3 bases, with 14 bases lying between them. Germline CDR1 and CDR2: MGHRA and YSYEKL. A few counts support this clonotype. The antigen remains undetermined. For TCRbeta, the library was prepared with unique molecular identifiers. TCRdb called the PCR reads again in MiXCR, with one record for every CDR3 protein. The sample includes over 200,000 distinct CDR3 sequences, approximately 17% of them seen just once. V usage is TRBV4-1 and J usage is TRBJ2-2, with D perhaps matching TRBD1 (6 bases). The receptor was isolated from a male patient under 10 years old who had a stem cell transplant for acute lymphoblastic leukemia, so the T cells may come from the graft donor. The sequencing used PBMCs, mostly from graft donor cells, collected 360 days after TCRalphabeta/CD19-depleted stem cell transplant. The CDR3 region is CASSQDPGRGDTGELFF. The CDR3 DNA reads TGCGCCAGCAGCCAAGATCCCGGCAGGGGTGACACCGGGGAGCTGTTTTTT.